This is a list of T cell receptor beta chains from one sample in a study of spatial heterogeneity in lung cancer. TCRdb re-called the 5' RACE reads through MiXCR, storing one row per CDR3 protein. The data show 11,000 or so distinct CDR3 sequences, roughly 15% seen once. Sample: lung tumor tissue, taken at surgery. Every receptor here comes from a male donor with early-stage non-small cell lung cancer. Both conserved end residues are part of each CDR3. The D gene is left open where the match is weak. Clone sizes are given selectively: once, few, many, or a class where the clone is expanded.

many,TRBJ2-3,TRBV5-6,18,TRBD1,CASSPPGQGVTSTDTQYF,TGTGCCAGCAGCCCTCCGGGACAGGGGGTGACTAGCACAGATACGCAGTATTTT
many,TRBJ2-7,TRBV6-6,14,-,CASSPIQGKNEQYF,TGTGCCAGCAGTCCCATCCAGGGGAAGAACGAGCAGTACTTC
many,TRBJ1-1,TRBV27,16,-,CASSLTPSGTYTEAFF,TGTGCCAGCAGTCTAACCCCTTCCGGGACTTACACTGAAGCTTTCTTT
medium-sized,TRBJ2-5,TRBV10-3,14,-,CAISDPTGGETQYF,TGTGCCATCAGTGACCCCACCGGGGGAGAGACCCAGTACTTC
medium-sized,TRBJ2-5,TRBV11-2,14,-,CASSLALGQETQYF,TGTGCCAGCAGCTTAGCCCTCGGCCAAGAGACCCAGTACTTC
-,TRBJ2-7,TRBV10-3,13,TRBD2,CATLASGSGEQYF,TGTGCCACCCTGGCAAGCGGGAGCGGCGAGCAGTACTTC
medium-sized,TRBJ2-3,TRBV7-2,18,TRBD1,CASSFQPSGTGDTDTQYF,TGTGCCAGCAGCTTCCAGCCTTCCGGGACAGGAGACACAGATACGCAGTATTTT
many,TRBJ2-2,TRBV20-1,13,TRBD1,CSARTGDTGELFF,TGCAGTGCCCGGACAGGGGACACCGGGGAGCTGTTTTTT
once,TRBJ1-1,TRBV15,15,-,CVTSRDMGRGTEAFF,TGTGTCACCAGCAGAGACATGGGCCGAGGAACTGAAGCTTTCTTT
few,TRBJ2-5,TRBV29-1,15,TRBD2,CSVEKERDLQETQYF,TGCAGCGTTGAAAAGGAGCGGGACCTCCAAGAGACCCAGTACTTC
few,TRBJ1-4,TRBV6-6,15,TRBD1,CASRYRDRQNEKLFF,TGTGCCAGCAGGTACAGGGACAGGCAAAATGAAAAACTGTTTTTT
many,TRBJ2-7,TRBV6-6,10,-,CASGSYEQYF,TGTGCCAGCGGGAGCTACGAGCAGTACTTC
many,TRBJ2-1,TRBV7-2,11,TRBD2,CASSPSGLQFF,TGTGCCAGCAGCCCTAGCGGACTGCAGTTCTTC
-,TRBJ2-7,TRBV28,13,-,CASSLGSSYEQYF,TGTGCCAGCAGTTTAGGCAGCTCCTACGAGCAGTACTTC
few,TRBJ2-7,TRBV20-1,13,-,CSARDRAGYEQYF,TGCAGTGCTAGAGATCGAGCAGGATACGAGCAGTACTTC
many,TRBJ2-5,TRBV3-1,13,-,CASSAGYQGTQYF,TGTGCCAGCAGCGCGGGATACCAAGGGACCCAGTACTTC
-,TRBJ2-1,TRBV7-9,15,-,CASIIGGSSYNEQFF,TGTGCCAGCATTATTGGGGGGAGCTCCTACAATGAGCAGTTCTTC
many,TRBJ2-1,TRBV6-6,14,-,CATLGGDLYNEQFF,TGTGCCACCCTAGGCGGGGACCTCTACAATGAGCAGTTCTTC
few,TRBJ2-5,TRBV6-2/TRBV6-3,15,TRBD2,CASSKTSGSSETQYF,TGTGCCAGCAGCAAGACTAGCGGGAGTTCAGAGACCCAGTACTTC
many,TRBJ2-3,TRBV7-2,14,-,CASSLSPDTDTQYF,TGTGCCAGCAGCTTAAGCCCAGACACAGATACGCAGTATTTT
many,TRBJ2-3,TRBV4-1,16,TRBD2,CASSLTSGRIADTQYF,TGCGCCAGCAGCTTGACTAGCGGGAGGATAGCAGATACGCAGTATTTT
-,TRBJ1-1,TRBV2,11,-,CASSVRSEAFF,TGTGCCAGCAGTGTAAGGTCTGAAGCTTTCTTT
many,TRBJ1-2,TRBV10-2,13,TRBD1,CASSSTGDYGYTF,TGCGCCAGCAGTTCGACAGGGGACTATGGCTACACCTTC
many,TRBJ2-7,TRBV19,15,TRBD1,CASRRTGLSSYEQYF,TGTGCCAGTAGAAGGACAGGCCTTAGCTCCTACGAGCAGTACTTC
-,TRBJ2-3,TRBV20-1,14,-,CSASTGLTTDTQYF,TGCAGTGCTAGTACGGGGCTAACCACAGATACGCAGTATTTT
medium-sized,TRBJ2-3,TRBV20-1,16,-,CSASIPVIASTDTQYF,TGCAGTGCTAGTATACCTGTAATCGCCAGCACAGATACGCAGTATTTT
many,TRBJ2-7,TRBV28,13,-,CASSDDSPYEQYF,TGTGCCAGCAGTGATGACAGTCCCTACGAGCAGTACTTC
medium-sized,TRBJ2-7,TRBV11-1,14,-,CASSLTRDSYEQYF,TGTGCCAGCAGCTTAACCAGGGATTCCTACGAGCAGTACTTC
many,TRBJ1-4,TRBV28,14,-,CASTDGTLNEKLFF,TGTGCCAGCACGGACGGGACCCTCAATGAAAAACTGTTTTTT
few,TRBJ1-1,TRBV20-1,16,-,CSARVAVQGRGTEAFF,TGCAGTGCTAGAGTTGCAGTCCAGGGACGGGGCACTGAAGCTTTCTTT
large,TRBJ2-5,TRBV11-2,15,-,CASRPRSEFKETQYF,TGTGCCAGCAGACCACGGTCCGAATTTAAAGAGACCCAGTACTTC
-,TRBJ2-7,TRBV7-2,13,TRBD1,CASSWDRDYEQYF,TGTGCCAGCAGCTGGGACAGGGACTACGAGCAGTACTTC
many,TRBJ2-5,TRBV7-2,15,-,CASSDLPGSQETQYF,TGTGCCAGCAGCGACCTCCCCGGCAGTCAAGAGACCCAGTACTTC
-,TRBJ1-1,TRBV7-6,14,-,CASSLASRITEAFF,TGTGCCAGCAGCTTAGCCTCGCGGATCACTGAAGCTTTCTTT
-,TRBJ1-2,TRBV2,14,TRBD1,CASSVGQVDYGYTF,TGTGCCAGCAGTGTCGGACAGGTGGACTATGGCTACACCTTC
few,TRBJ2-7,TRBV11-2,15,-,CASSLKPADYYEQYF,TGTGCCAGCAGCTTAAAGCCAGCGGACTATTACGAGCAGTACTTC
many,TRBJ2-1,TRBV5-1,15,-,CASSSEGRQYNEQFF,TGCGCCAGCAGCTCCGAGGGTCGGCAGTACAATGAGCAGTTCTTC
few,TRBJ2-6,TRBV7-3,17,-,CASSVDREGSGANVLTF,TGTGCCAGCAGTGTGGACAGGGAGGGGTCTGGGGCCAACGTCCTGACTTTC
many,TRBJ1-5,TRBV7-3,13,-,CASSLTGDQPQHF,TGTGCCAGCAGCTTGACTGGGGATCAGCCCCAGCATTTT
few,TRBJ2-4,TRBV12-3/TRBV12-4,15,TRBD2,CASSPSGVAKNIQYF,TGTGCCAGCAGCCCCAGCGGGGTAGCCAAAAACATTCAGTACTTC
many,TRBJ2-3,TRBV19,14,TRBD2,CASSSRLAADTQYF,TGTGCCAGTAGTTCCCGACTAGCAGCAGATACGCAGTATTTT
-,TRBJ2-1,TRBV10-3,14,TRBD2,CATSGGDTPQEQFF,TGTGCCACCTCGGGAGGAGACACCCCACAAGAGCAGTTCTTC
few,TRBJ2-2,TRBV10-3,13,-,CAISEMNTGELFF,TGTGCCATCAGTGAAATGAACACCGGGGAGCTGTTTTTT
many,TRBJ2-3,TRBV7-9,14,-,CASSHSGRGDTQYF,TGTGCCAGCAGCCATAGCGGTCGGGGAGATACGCAGTATTTT
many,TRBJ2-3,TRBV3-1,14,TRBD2,CASSPGGPTDTQYF,TGTGCCAGCAGTCCGGGGGGACCAACAGATACGCAGTATTTT